These 29 T cell receptor beta chains were sequenced from one sample in a study of CD8 T cells in Susac syndrome. Random hexamers were used to reverse transcribe an amount of about 0.5 to 1 ug RNA. One entry per CDR3 protein results from TCRdb running MiXCR on the immunoSEQ multiplex PCR reads. The sample lists tens of thousands of distinct CDR3 sequences; approximately 94% were seen once. The sample taken for sequencing was CD8+ T cells from PBMCs. These receptors were obtained from a human donor with multiple sclerosis.

V and J are TRBV5-6 and TRBJ1-6; D ambiguous. From germline, CDR1 is SGHDT and CDR2 YYEEEE. The CDR3 loop spans 15 amino acids. V lost 2 bases, J lost 7 bases, and 13 bases lay in between. The CDR3 DNA reads as TGTGCCAGCAGCTTTTTAAGTGCCGAAAATTCACCCCTCCACTTT. Protein sequence: CASSFLSAENSPLHF.

The genes are TRBV15 and TRBJ2-7; the D gene could be TRBD1 or TRBD2 (5 bases each). Between the trimmed V and J ends, which lost 5 bases and 2 bases, there was a span of 13 bases. CDR3 length: 14 residues. Looked up from germline, CDR1 is LNHNV and CDR2 is YYDKDF (reference sequence). The CDR3 nucleotides are TGTGCCACCAGCCCTGGGACCGAAGCCTACGAGCAGTACTTC. Residues: CATSPGTEAYEQYF.

The V call is TRBV3-1, the J call TRBJ2-7; 7 bases align to TRBD1. Germline V gene sequence: CDR1 LGHDT, CDR2 YNNKEL (reference sequence). The CDR3 runs 13 residues. V gave up 5 bases and J gave up 3 bases; unmatched junction bases: 4. This chain's CDR3 is CASSDRVDYEQYF. As DNA, the CDR3 is TGTGCCAGCAGCGACAGGGTCGACTACGAGCAGTACTTC.

In regard to this clonotype: A junction boundary mismatches the germline segment, possibly from a read error. The chain's CDR3 is CASSEHREDF. In nucleotides, the CDR3 is TGTGCCAGCAGCGAGCACAGGGAAGACTTC. The chain is built from TRBV7-9 and TRBJ1-2; D might be TRBD1 (6 bases). Germline V gene data show CDR1 as SEHNR and CDR2 as FQNEAQ (reference sequence). The CDR3 extends over 10 amino acids.

The V and J genes are TRBV4-3 and TRBJ1-5; unclear D gene. Trimming took off 0 bases at V and 5 bases at J, with 11 bases between the two ends. The CDR3 runs 15 residues. Germline CDR1 is LGHNA and CDR2 is YSLEER. CDR3 sequence (DNA): TGCGCCAGCAGCCAAGATCGGTCGCCTTATCAGCCCCAGCATTTT. It yields the protein CASSQDRSPYQPQHF.

The chain links TRBV27 to TRBJ2-5; TRBD1 aligns across 7 bases. This CDR3 is 14 amino acids long. J lost 1 base, V lost 8 bases, and 7 bases had no gene match. Germline V lookup: CDR1 MNHEY, CDR2 SMNVEV (reference sequence). In DNA form, the CDR3 reads TGTGCCAGCCGCTACAGGGGTCGCCAAGAGACCCAGTACTTC. Its translation: CASRYRGRQETQYF.

The CDR3 region is CALAEAYEQFF. The CDR3 DNA reads TGTGCCCTAGCGGAGGCCTATGAGCAGTTCTTC. The V call is TRBV30, the J call TRBJ2-1; 7 nucleotides agree with TRBD2. The CDR3 has 11 amino acids. The germline gives CDR1 GTSNPN, CDR2 SVGIG (reference sequence). Trimming cost V 8 bases and J 8 bases; bases outside gene matches: 6.

V usage is TRBV4-3 and J usage is TRBJ2-7, with 8 bases aligning to TRBD1. Germline values: CDR1 LGHNA, CDR2 YSLEER. The CDR3 runs to 13 residues. V gave up 2 bases and J gave up 4 bases; unmatched junction bases: 1. In DNA form, the CDR3 reads TGCGCCAGCAGCCAACGGACAGGGTACGAGCAGTACTTC. Its protein product is CASSQRTGYEQYF.

The chain uses TRBV9 and TRBJ1-6; D is ambiguous. Germline values: CDR1 SGDLS, CDR2 YYNGEE. The CDR3 contains 16 residues. Trimming removed 4 bases at V and 0 bases at J, with 11 bases between. CDR3 DNA: TGTGCCAGCAGCCCTTCACTGAGCTCCTATAATTCACCCCTCCACTTT. Amino acids: CASSPSLSSYNSPLHF.

This clonotype was seen only once. This chain connects TRBV29-1 to TRBJ1-2; D ambiguous. Germline CDR1 is SQVTM and CDR2 is ANQGSEA. The CDR3 is 12 residues long. V gave up 2 bases and J gave up 6 bases, with 10 bases separating them. The CDR3 bases are TGCAGCGTTGAAAGGGAGATCGATGGCTACACCTTC. As protein: CSVEREIDGYTF.

V usage is TRBV20-1 and J usage is TRBJ2-3, with TRBD2 matching over 11 bases. The V gene's germline CDR1 is DFQATT and CDR2 SNEGSKA (reference sequence). Losses at the gene ends were 6 bases for V and 2 bases for J; bases not matched to a gene: 10. The CDR3 loop spans 16 amino acids. CDR3 in amino acids: CSAKKMTSGATDTQYF. The CDR3 bases are TGCAGTGCAAAAAAGATGACTAGCGGGGCCACAGATACGCAGTATTTT.

This clonotype was picked up a small number of times. This rearrangement joins TRBV5-8 to TRBJ2-5; a possible D gene is TRBD2 (6 bases). The CDR3 totals 14 residues. Germline lookup yields CDR1 SGHTS and CDR2 YDEGEE. V lost 4 bases and J 2 bases, leaving 12 bases between the germline ends. Here the CDR3 reads CASSPVGGQETQYF. The DNA of the CDR3 is TGTGCCAGCAGCCCTGTCGGGGGTCAAGAGACCCAGTACTTC.

The genes are TRBV11-2 and TRBJ2-5; TRBD1 is a possible D gene (7 bases). Germline V gives CDR1 SGHAT, CDR2 FQNNGV. The CDR3 is 17 amino acids. The ends were cut back, 7 bases at V and 3 bases at J, with 24 bases in the middle. This CDR3 is CASNQGGTGEWEETQYF. CDR3 nucleotide sequence: TGTGCCAGCAACCAGGGAGGAACAGGGGAATGGGAAGAGACCCAGTACTTC.

The chain couples TRBV7-6 to TRBJ2-1; maybe TRBD2 (5 bases). In germline, CDR1 is SGHVS, CDR2 FNYEAQ. CDR3 length: 15 residues. Trimming took 2 bases from V and 4 from J, leaving 12 bases between them. Written as DNA, the CDR3 is TGTGCCAGCAGCTTATGGCCAACTAGTTACAATGAGCAGTTCTTC. Translating gives CASSLWPTSYNEQFF.

This clonotype is classed as medium-sized (0.01 to 0.1%). The chain joins TRBV7-9 to TRBJ2-3, with D uncertain. Per the germline V gene, CDR1 is SEHNR and CDR2 is FQNEAQ (reference sequence). V lost 1 base to trimming and J lost 4 bases, with 12 bases between them. CDR3 length equals 15 residues. CDR3 residues: CASSLVGSFADTQYF. The CDR3 nucleotides are TGTGCCAGCAGCTTAGTCGGGTCATTTGCAGATACGCAGTATTTT.

V and J are TRBV29-1 and TRBJ1-2, with D possibly being TRBD1 (6 bases). The V and J ends lost 1 base and 8 bases respectively, with 8 bases between them. Germline V lookup: CDR1 SQVTM, CDR2 ANQGSEA. The CDR3 contains 11 residues. DNA of the CDR3: TGCAGCGTTGAAGGGAGGGGGGGCTACACCTTC. It is translated as CSVEGRGGYTF.

The chain employs TRBV7-9 and TRBJ2-7, with TRBD1 as a possible D gene (5 bases). V lost 2 bases to trimming and J lost 0 bases, with 8 bases between them. Germline V gene sequence: CDR1 SEHNR, CDR2 FQNEAQ (reference sequence). The CDR3 spans 14 residues. The CDR3 DNA sequence: TGTGCCAGCAGCTTATTGGACATCTCCTACGAGCAGTACTTC. Amino acids: CASSLLDISYEQYF.

The V and J genes are TRBV29-1 and TRBJ2-4; D is uncertain. The ends were cut back, 0 bases at V and 5 bases at J, with 8 bases in the middle. The CDR3 length is 13 residues. Germline V gives CDR1 SQVTM, CDR2 ANQGSEA. As DNA, the CDR3 is TGCAGCGTTGAAGAGGGGTTGGAAAACATTCAGTACTTC. This gives the protein CSVEEGLENIQYF. The whole variable domain, filled in from reference TRBV29-1 and TRBJ2-4, reads SAVISQKPSRDICQRGTSLTIQCQVDSQVTMMFWYRQQPGQSLTLIATANQGSEATYESGFVIDKFPISRPNLTFSTLTVSNMSPEDSSIYLCSVEEGLENIQYFGAGTRLSVL.

J is TRBJ2-7 and V is TRBV7-3; tentatively, D is TRBD1 (5 bases). The ends were cut back, 2 bases at V and 3 bases at J, with 8 bases in the middle. Germline assignment: CDR1 SGHTA and CDR2 FQGTGA. The CDR3 contains 13 residues. CDR3 in amino acids: CASSLWQGYEQYF. For the CDR3, the DNA is TGTGCCAGCAGCTTATGGCAGGGCTACGAGCAGTACTTC.

The chain combines TRBV15 with TRBJ1-1, with D maybe TRBD1 (5 bases). V gave up 1 base and J gave up 5 bases, with 11 bases separating them. The CDR3 sequence is 14 residues long. Germline CDR1 LNHNV, CDR2 YYDKDF (reference sequence). The chain's CDR3 is CATSRVRGQTEAFF. CDR3 in DNA: TGTGCCACCAGCAGAGTGAGGGGTCAGACTGAAGCTTTCTTT. Together with reference TRBV15 and TRBJ1-1, the CDR3 gives the full variable domain: DAMVIQNPRYQVTQFGKPVTLSCSQTLNHNVMYWYQQKSSQAPKLLFHYYDKDFNNEADTPDNFQSRRPNTSFCFLDIRSPGLGDTAMYLCATSRVRGQTEAFFGQGTRLTVV.

The V gene is TRBV5-5, the J gene TRBJ2-2, with D tentatively TRBD2 (6 bases). The CDR3 contains 13 residues. The ends were cut back, 7 bases at V and 0 bases at J, with 7 bases in the middle. Germline CDR1 is SGHKS and CDR2 is YYEKEE (reference sequence). Written as DNA, the CDR3 is TGTGCCAGCGGGGGGACGAACACCGGGGAGCTGTTTTTT. It is translated as CASGGTNTGELFF.

The chain joins TRBV29-1 to TRBJ2-3; maybe TRBD2 (5 bases). The V end was cut by 7 bases, the J end by 1 base, with 12 bases between. Germline assignment: CDR1 SQVTM and CDR2 ANQGSEA. The CDR3 is 13 residues long. DNA for the CDR3: TGCAGCGCCTGCGGGCTACGCACAGATACGCAGTATTTT. As protein: CSACGLRTDTQYF.

The chain employs TRBV9 and TRBJ1-6, with TRBD1 matching over 9 bases. The V segment lost 3 bases and the J segment 7 bases; nucleotides outside the gene matches: 5. In germline, CDR1 is SGDLS, CDR2 YYNGEE. This CDR3 is 15 amino acids long. CDR3 protein: CASSEDRGGNSPLHF. In nucleotides, the CDR3 is TGTGCCAGCAGCGAGGACAGGGGTGGAAATTCACCCCTCCACTTT.

This clonotype was recorded once. This chain links TRBV2 with TRBJ2-5; 9 positions agree with TRBD2. CDR3 size: 15 residues. Germline CDR1 reads SNHLY; CDR2 reads FYNNEI. Germline trimming cut 5 bases from V and 1 base from J; bases unmatched to any gene: 5. In DNA form, the CDR3 reads TGTGCCAGCAGTAAGACTAGCGGAATCCAAGAGACCCAGTACTTC. This sequence encodes CASSKTSGIQETQYF.

CDR3 region: CASSSQASWDPQYF. The CDR3 nucleotides read TGTGCCAGCAGTTCACAGGCGTCCTGGGACCCACAGTACTTC. The chain carries TRBV27 and TRBJ2-5; D is perhaps TRBD1 or TRBD2 (5 bases each). The CDR3 spans 14 residues. The germline V gene encodes CDR1 MNHEY and CDR2 SMNVEV (reference sequence). Trimming removed 4 bases at V and 11 bases at J, with 20 bases between.

The gene calls are TRBV30 and TRBJ1-1; D is uncertain. The CDR3 sequence is 11 residues long. Germline V gives CDR1 GTSNPN, CDR2 SVGIG (reference sequence). V was clipped by 5 bases and J by 5 bases, with 9 bases between them. CDR3 in amino acids: CAWGRETEAFF. The CDR3 DNA sequence: TGTGCCTGGGGGCGGGAAACTGAAGCTTTCTTT.

This chain connects TRBV6-2 or TRBV6-3 to TRBJ1-1; the D gene is possibly TRBD1 (6 bases). The CDR3 has 17 amino acids. Trimming left V 6 bases short and J 0 bases short, with 20 bases between. In germline, CDR1 is MNHEY, CDR2 SVGEGT. In DNA, the CDR3 is TGTGCCAGCAGAATCGGCCCGACAGGACGTATGAACACTGAAGCTTTCTTT. Its protein is CASRIGPTGRMNTEAFF.

The chain joins TRBV27 to TRBJ2-7, with a weak D call TRBD2 (6 bases). The CDR3 contains 12 residues. The V end was cut by 3 bases, the J end by 6 bases, with 9 bases between. Germline-derived CDR1 and CDR2 are MNHEY and SMNVEV (reference sequence). The CDR3 coding sequence is TGTGCCAGCAGTTTTTTGGGGGGCGAGCAGTACTTC. Its translation is CASSFLGGEQYF.

The J gene is TRBJ2-7, the V gene TRBV7-9, with 7 bases identical to TRBD2. Germline values: CDR1 SEHNR, CDR2 FQNEAQ (reference sequence). CDR3 length: 13 amino acids. With 5 bases clipped from V and 3 bases from J, the junction kept 4 bases outside the gene matches. CDR3 DNA: TGTGCCAGCAGCCCGGGGAGGGTCTACGAGCAGTACTTC. Amino acids: CASSPGRVYEQYF.